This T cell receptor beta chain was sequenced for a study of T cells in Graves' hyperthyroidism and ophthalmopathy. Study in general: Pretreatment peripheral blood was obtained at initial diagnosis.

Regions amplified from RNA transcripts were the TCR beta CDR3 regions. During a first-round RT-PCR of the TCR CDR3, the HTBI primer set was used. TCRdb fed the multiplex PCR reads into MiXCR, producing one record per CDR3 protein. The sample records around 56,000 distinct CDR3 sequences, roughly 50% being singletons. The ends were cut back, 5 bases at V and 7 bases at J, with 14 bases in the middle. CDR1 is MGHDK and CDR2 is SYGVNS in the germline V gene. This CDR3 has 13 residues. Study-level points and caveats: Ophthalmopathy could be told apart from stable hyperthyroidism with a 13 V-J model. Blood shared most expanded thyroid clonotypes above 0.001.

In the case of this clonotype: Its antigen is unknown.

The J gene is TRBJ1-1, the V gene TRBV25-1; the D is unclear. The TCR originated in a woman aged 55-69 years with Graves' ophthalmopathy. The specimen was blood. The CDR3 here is CASSPPAVNEAFF. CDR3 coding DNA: TGTGCCAGCAGTCCCCCCGCCGTTAATGAAGCTTTCTTT.